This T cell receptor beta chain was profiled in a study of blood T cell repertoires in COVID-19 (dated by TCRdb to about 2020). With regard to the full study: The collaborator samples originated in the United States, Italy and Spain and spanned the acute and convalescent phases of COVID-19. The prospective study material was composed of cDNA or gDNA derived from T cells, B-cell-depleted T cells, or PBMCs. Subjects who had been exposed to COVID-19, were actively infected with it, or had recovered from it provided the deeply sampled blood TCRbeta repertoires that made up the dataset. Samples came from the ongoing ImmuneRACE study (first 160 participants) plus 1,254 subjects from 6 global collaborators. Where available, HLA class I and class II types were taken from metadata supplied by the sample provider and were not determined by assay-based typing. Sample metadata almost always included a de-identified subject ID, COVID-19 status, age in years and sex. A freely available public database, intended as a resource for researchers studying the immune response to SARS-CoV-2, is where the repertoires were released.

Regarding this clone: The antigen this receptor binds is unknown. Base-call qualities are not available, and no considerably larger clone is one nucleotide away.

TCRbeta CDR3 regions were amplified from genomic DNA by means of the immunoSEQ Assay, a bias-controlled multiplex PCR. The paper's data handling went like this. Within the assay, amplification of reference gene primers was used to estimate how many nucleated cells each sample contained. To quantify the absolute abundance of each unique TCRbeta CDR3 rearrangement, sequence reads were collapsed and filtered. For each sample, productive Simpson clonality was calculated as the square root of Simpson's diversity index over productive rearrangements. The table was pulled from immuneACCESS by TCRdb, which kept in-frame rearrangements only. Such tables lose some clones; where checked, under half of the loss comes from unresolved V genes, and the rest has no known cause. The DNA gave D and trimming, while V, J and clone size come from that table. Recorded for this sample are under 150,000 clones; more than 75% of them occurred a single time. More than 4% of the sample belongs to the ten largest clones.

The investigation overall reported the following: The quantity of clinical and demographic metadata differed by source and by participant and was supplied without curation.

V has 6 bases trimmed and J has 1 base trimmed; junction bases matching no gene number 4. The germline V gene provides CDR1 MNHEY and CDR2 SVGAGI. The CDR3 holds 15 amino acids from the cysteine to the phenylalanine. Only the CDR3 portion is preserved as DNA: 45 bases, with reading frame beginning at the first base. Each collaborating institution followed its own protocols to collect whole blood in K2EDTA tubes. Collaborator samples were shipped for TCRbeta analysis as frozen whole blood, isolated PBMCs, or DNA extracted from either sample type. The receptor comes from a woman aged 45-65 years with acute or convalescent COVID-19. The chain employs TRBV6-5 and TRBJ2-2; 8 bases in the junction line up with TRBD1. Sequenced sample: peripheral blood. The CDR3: CASRKGQVNTGELFF. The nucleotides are TGTGCCAGCAGAAAGGGACAGGTGAACACCGGGGAGCTGTTTTTT.